This paragraph covers one T cell receptor (beta chain) sequence. Its antigen is not identified. The data were obtained in a study of OX40 agonist ivuxolimab in advanced cancers. Study-level information: Cohort: around 79% men, mean age 60, aged about 20 to 85. Enrollees could have had prior anti-PD-1, anti-PD-L1 or anti-CTLA-4 therapy, which about 42% had received.

This table comes from immunoSEQ multiplex PCR, and its TCRdb copy is limited to in-frame clones, with some not included. The sample contains under 60,000 clones, approximately 90% of which appear only once. Study-wide findings and caveats: With doses of 0.1 to 3.0 mg/kg, CD4+ and CD8+ blood T cells had undergone clonal expansion by week 6. Some of the lowest clonal expansion was seen in partial responders at 0.1-3.0 mg/kg.

Sequencing was performed on CD4+ or CD8+ T cells sorted from blood, taken in a trial of the OX40 agonist ivuxolimab. The receptor was isolated from an adult with an advanced solid tumor such as melanoma, head and neck, liver or kidney cancer.

As DNA, the CDR3 is TGTGCCAGCGGGCGGAGCGGGAACACAGATACGCAGTATTTT. Its protein product is CASGRSGNTDTQYF. The gene calls are TRBV9 and TRBJ2-3; 7 nucleotides match TRBD2. J lost 2 bases, V lost 7 bases, and 7 bases had no gene match. The CDR3 is 14 residues long. The germline V gene encodes CDR1 SGDLS and CDR2 YYNGEE.